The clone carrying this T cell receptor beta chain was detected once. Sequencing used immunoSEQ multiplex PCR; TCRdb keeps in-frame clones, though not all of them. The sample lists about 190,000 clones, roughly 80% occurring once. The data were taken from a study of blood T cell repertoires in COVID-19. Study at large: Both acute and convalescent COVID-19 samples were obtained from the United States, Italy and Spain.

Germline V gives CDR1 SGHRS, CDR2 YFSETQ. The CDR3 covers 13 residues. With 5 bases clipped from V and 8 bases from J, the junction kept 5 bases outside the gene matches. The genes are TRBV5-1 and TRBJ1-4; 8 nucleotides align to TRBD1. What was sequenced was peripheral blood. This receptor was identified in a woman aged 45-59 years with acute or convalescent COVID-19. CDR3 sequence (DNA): TGCGCCAGCAGGGGACAGGAGGGCGAAAAACTGTTTTTT. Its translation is CASRGQEGEKLFF. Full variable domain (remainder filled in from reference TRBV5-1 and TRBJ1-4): KAGVTQTPRYLIKTRGQQVTLSCSPISGHRSVSWYQQTPGQGLQFLFEYFSETQRNKGNFPGRFSGRQFSNSRSEMNVSTLELGDSALYLCASRGQEGEKLFFGSGTQLSVL.